The 21 T cell receptor beta chains below come from one sample, sequenced in a study of lymphopenia after photon versus proton radiotherapy (dated by TCRdb to about 2019). The library was obtained by the immunoSEQ multiplex PCR assay. The clones in this table, taken by TCRdb from immuneACCESS, are in-frame only. Not every clone is retained; where verified, under half of the shortfall comes from an unresolved V gene, and the cause of the rest is unknown. A total of about 49,000 clones appear in this sample, around 82% of them only once. The ten largest clones add up to 25% to 30% of the sample. The sample in question was peripheral blood, obtained from a patient treated with photon-based radiotherapy. Receptor source: a man in his forties or fifties with gastric cancer.

This clone has more than one count but fewer than ten. The chain employs TRBV6-5 and TRBJ2-6; D unresolved. V dropped 6 bases and J dropped 4 bases, with 7 bases sitting between them. This CDR3 comprises 13 residues. CDR1 MNHEY and CDR2 SVGAGI come from the germline V gene. The CDR3 reads CASSYHGANVLTF. The CDR3 coding sequence is TGTGCCAGCAGCTACCACGGGGCCAACGTCCTGACTTTC.

This clone was seen more than once but under ten times. CDR3 residues: CASSLWFRGLAGVETQYF. Written as DNA, the CDR3 is TGTGCCAGCAGTCTCTGGTTCCGCGGACTAGCGGGAGTGGAGACCCAGTACTTC. The chain recombines TRBV5-6 with TRBJ2-5, with 13 bases that match TRBD2. The germline V gene encodes CDR1 SGHDT and CDR2 YYEEEE. There are 18 residues in the CDR3. The junction had 15 bases not matched to a gene; V was cut back by 5 bases and J by 5 bases. Combining the CDR3 with reference TRBV5-6 and TRBJ2-5 gives the whole variable domain DAGVTQSPTHLIKTRGQQVTLRCSPKSGHDTVSWYQQALGQGPQFIFQYYEEEERQRGNFPDRFSGHQFPNYSSELNVNALLLGDSALYLCASSLWFRGLAGVETQYFGPGTRLLVL.

The V gene is TRBV18, the J gene TRBJ1-2; D remains ambiguous. V lost 3 bases to trimming and J lost 2 bases, with 10 bases between them. This CDR3 spans 14 amino acids. Germline V CDR1 and CDR2: KGHSH, LQKENI. The CDR3 sequence: CASSPLSSNYGYTF. The CDR3 region has the DNA TGTGCCAGCTCACCCCTCAGTAGCAACTATGGCTACACCTTC.

The rearrangement uses TRBV21-1 and TRBJ2-7. TRBV21-1 is designated a pseudogene. The CDR3 covers 13 residues. The CDR3 sequence: CASSKAFSYEQYF. The CDR3 bases are TGTGCCAGCAGCAAAGCTTTCTCCTACGAGCAGTACTTC.

A few counts support this clone. The chain recombines TRBV6-4 with TRBJ2-1; 11 bases line up with TRBD1. CDR3 length: 15 residues. J was trimmed by 2 bases and V by 4 bases; bases with no gene match: 1. The germline V gene encodes CDR1 MRHNA and CDR2 SNTAGT. For the CDR3, the DNA is TGTGCCAGCAGTGGGACAGGGGGCACCTACAATGAGCAGTTCTTC. It encodes CASSGTGGTYNEQFF.

This clone has just a few counts. V gene TRBV29-1 combines with J gene TRBJ1-1, with D possibly being TRBD1 (5 bases). Trimming left V 6 bases short and J 0 bases short, with 11 bases between. The CDR3 has 13 amino acids. Germline values: CDR1 SQVTM, CDR2 ANQGSEA. CDR3 sequence reads: CSVGHILNTEAFF. The CDR3 DNA reads as TGCAGCGTCGGACACATTTTGAACACTGAAGCTTTCTTT.

The chain carries TRBV5-4 and TRBJ2-7; no clear D. Trimming pared 0 bases from V and 6 bases from J, leaving 19 bases between. CDR1 SGHNT and CDR2 YYREEE come from the germline V gene (reference sequence). The CDR3 runs to 16 residues. The CDR3 loop is CASSLDMGALPGEQYF. The CDR3 DNA reads TGTGCCAGCAGCTTGGATATGGGTGCCCTGCCGGGCGAGCAGTACTTC.

This chain joins TRBV4-2 and TRBJ2-7, with D uncertain. CDR1 LGHNA and CDR2 YNFKEQ come from the germline V gene. Trimming took 1 base from V and 3 from J, leaving 13 bases between them. CDR3 length equals 15 residues. The CDR3 reads CASSQGPGEFYEQYF. In DNA, the CDR3 is TGTGCCAGCAGCCAAGGGCCAGGAGAATTCTACGAGCAGTACTTC.

A few counts support this clone. The V gene is TRBV18, the J gene TRBJ1-2; a possible D gene is TRBD1 (5 bases). The V end was cut by 6 bases, the J end by 3 bases, with 14 bases between. Germline CDR1 KGHSH, CDR2 LQKENI. This CDR3 comprises 14 residues. The CDR3 loop is CASSPTSGDYGYTF. The CDR3 DNA sequence: TGTGCCAGCTCCCCAACGTCGGGGGACTATGGCTACACCTTC.

This clone was seen only a few times. The same CDR3 also results from other DNA sequences found in this sample. The genes are TRBV19 and TRBJ2-7, with 8 bases aligning to TRBD1. Germline CDR1 reads LNHDA; CDR2 reads SQIVND (reference sequence). The CDR3 loop spans 13 amino acids. V was pared by 7 bases and J by 4 bases, with 6 bases of the junction left unmatched. CDR3 sequence reads: CASKGTGSYEQYF. CDR3 sequence (DNA): TGTGCCAGTAAGGGGACAGGCAGTTACGAGCAGTACTTC.

V usage is TRBV5-4 and J usage is TRBJ2-5; 8 bases match TRBD2. Gene TRBJ2-7 matches the end of the DNA better, so the J call may be wrong. Per germline, CDR1 SGHNT and CDR2 YYREEE (reference sequence). The CDR3 runs to 17 residues. The DNA for the CDR3 is TGTGCCAGCAGCTTGATGGAAACGGGACTAGATTCCTACGAGCAGTACTTC. Translation gives CASSLMETGLDSYEQYF.

J is TRBJ2-7 and V is TRBV28, with D perhaps being TRBD1 or TRBD2 (6 bases each). In germline, CDR1 is MDHEN, CDR2 SYDVKM. Trimming cost V 2 bases and J 4 bases, with 9 bases left between them. The CDR3 contains 13 residues. The CDR3 here is CASSLGGGYEQYF. DNA for the CDR3: TGTGCCAGCAGTTTAGGAGGGGGGTACGAGCAGTACTTC.

This clone was counted once. Other DNA sequences in this sample translate to the same CDR3. This chain joins TRBV27 and TRBJ2-5; weak D call: TRBD2 (5 bases). The CDR3 spans 13 residues. Trimming stripped 6 bases from V and 3 bases from J, with 11 bases between. CDR1 is MNHEY, CDR2 SMNVEV, per germline (reference sequence). CDR3 sequence: CASSRKREETQYF. In nucleotides, the CDR3 is TGTGCCAGCAGCCGCAAGAGGGAAGAGACCCAGTACTTC.

The rearrangement uses TRBV4-1 and TRBJ2-3, with D possibly TRBD1 on 5 matching bases. The germline gives CDR1 MGHRA, CDR2 YSYEKL. CDR3 length: 14 residues. The V end lost 8 bases, the J end lost 4 bases, and 16 bases lay between the germline ends. CDR3 sequence (DNA): TGCGCCAGCCGCCCCCAGGGCTTTGCAGATACGCAGTATTTT. Protein sequence: CASRPQGFADTQYF.

The chain recombines TRBV6-6 with TRBJ2-3; 10 bases align to TRBD2. This CDR3 has 16 residues. V was pared by 6 bases and J by 4 bases, with 10 bases of the junction left unmatched. Per germline, CDR1 MNHNY and CDR2 SVGAGI (reference sequence). DNA for the CDR3: TGTGCCAGCAGGGGTGTAGCGGGAGGATCGCCAGATACGCAGTATTTT. It is translated as CASRGVAGGSPDTQYF.

This chain uses TRBV2 with TRBJ2-1; a possible D gene is TRBD2 (6 bases). V was trimmed by 8 bases and J by 0 bases, leaving 11 bases between them. Germline V gene sequence: CDR1 SNHLY, CDR2 FYNNEI. The CDR3 has 14 residues. The chain's CDR3 is CASWDSSSYNEQFF. The CDR3 coding sequence is TGTGCCAGCTGGGACTCCTCCTCCTACAATGAGCAGTTCTTC.

The chain has TRBV5-6 and TRBJ1-5; the D is unclear. Trimming took 4 bases from V and 0 from J, leaving 11 bases between them. Germline-derived CDR1 and CDR2 are SGHDT and YYEEEE. CDR3 length: 15 residues. The chain's CDR3 is CASSIYWVSNQPQHF. CDR3 DNA sequence: TGTGCCAGCAGCATATACTGGGTTAGCAATCAGCCCCAGCATTTT.

J is TRBJ1-1 and V is TRBV28; a weak D match, TRBD1 (5 bases). CDR3 length: 12 amino acids. The germline gives CDR1 MDHEN, CDR2 SYDVKM. Between the trimmed V and J ends, which lost 1 base and 8 bases, there was a span of 8 bases. The CDR3 nucleotides are TGTGCCAGCAGTTTATCCGGGGGGGAAGCTTTCTTT. Protein product: CASSLSGGEAFF.

This clone was detected only a few times. The rearrangement uses TRBV14 and TRBJ1-2; D is uncertain. The CDR3 consists of 17 residues. Germline V gene sequence: CDR1 SGHDN, CDR2 FVKESK. V was pared by 0 bases and J by 4 bases, with 18 bases between. The CDR3, as DNA: TGTGCCAGCAGCCAAGATAGAGTGGCCAGTGGGTTCTATGGCTACACCTTC. Amino acid sequence: CASSQDRVASGFYGYTF.

The chain links TRBV10-2 to TRBJ2-1; 9 bases are a match to TRBD1. The trim removed 8 bases at V and 4 bases at J, leaving 9 bases unmatched. The length of the CDR3 is 15 residues. Germline-derived CDR1 and CDR2 are WSHSY and SAAADI. CDR3 in amino acids: CASVGQGQPYNEQFF. CDR3 nucleotides: TGCGCCAGCGTGGGACAGGGACAGCCTTACAATGAGCAGTTCTTC.

The genes are TRBV28 and TRBJ2-5; TRBD2 agrees at 9 bases. The CDR3 consists of 18 residues. V was clipped by 5 bases and J by 1 base; unmatched bases: 14. Germline V gives CDR1 MDHEN, CDR2 SYDVKM. This CDR3 is CASSTRNLAGLLQETQYF. The CDR3 coding sequence is TGTGCCAGCAGTACTCGGAACCTAGCGGGGCTTCTCCAAGAGACCCAGTACTTC.